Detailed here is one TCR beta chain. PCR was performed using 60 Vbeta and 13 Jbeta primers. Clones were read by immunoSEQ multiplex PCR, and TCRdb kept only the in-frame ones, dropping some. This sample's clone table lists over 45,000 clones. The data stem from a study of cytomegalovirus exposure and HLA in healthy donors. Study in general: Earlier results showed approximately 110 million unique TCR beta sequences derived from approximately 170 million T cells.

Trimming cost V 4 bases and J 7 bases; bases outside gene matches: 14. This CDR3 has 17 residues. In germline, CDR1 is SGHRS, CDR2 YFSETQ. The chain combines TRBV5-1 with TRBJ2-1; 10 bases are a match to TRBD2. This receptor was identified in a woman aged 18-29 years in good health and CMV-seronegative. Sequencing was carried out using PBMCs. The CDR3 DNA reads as TGCGCCAGCAGCGTGGTCCCTGGGACTAGCGATTGGAATGAGCAGTTCTTC. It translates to CASSVVPGTSDWNEQFF.